The entry that follows covers one T cell receptor beta chain sequence. This sample is drawn from a study of technical replicates of blood from a handful of donors. Between the trimmed V and J ends, which lost 4 bases and 3 bases, there was a span of 6 bases. Germline CDR1 and CDR2: PRHDT and FYEKMQ (reference sequence). The CDR3 length is 12 residues. Measured with immunoSEQ multiplex PCR; TCRdb has only the in-frame clones, and not every one. The sample consists of about 100,000 clones, almost 96% of them appearing once. The chain joins TRBV13 to TRBJ1-2, with D maybe TRBD1 (5 bases). Sequencing was performed on T cells isolated from PBMCs. This receptor was identified in a human donor in good health. CDR3 sequence: CASSSGDYGYTF. The CDR3 coding sequence is TGTGCCAGCAGCTCGGGGGACTATGGCTACACCTTC.